This TCR beta chain was sequenced in a study of beta chain features in type 1 diabetes (dated by TCRdb to 2016 to 2019). Study-level background: No differences in mean age, gender distribution, total cell number or subset yield were found between patients and healthy donors. In the study, recently diagnosed type 1 diabetes patients and matched healthy donors were compared on the TCRB repertoires of their sorted circulating CD4+ T cell subsets. Whereas all 28 donors provided naive and central memory subsets, regulatory and stem cell-like memory subsets were isolated from just 8 patients and roughly 8 healthy donors. A total of around 100 million sorted cells were examined across all samples, and RNA yield correlated strongly with the number of cells per subset. What the study reported, not specific to this receptor: Only small numbers of individuals were included in the HLA sub-analyses, which left unresolved whether HLA type had any influence on TCRB rearrangement. Shorter templates might be favored by PCR, yet because patient and control samples were amplified and corrected together, any such skew would affect both groups equally. The naive, central memory and regulatory TCRB repertoires appeared to resemble one another more closely among patients than among healthy donors. Type 1 diabetes patients showed a moderate but significant shortening of TCRB CDR3 length in all four CD4+ subsets. Sequencing cDNA rather than genomic DNA could over-represent highly expressing activated cells, although activation and CD3 levels did not differ between groups. Fewer insertions and more nucleotide deletions at VDJ recombination sites were observed in patients with type 1 diabetes, implying thymic rearrangement abnormalities.

From each donor, a single peripheral blood sample of about 100 mL on average was drawn into heparinised tubes. Using a panel that included CD45RO, CCR7, CD25, CD127, CD95 and CD27, naive, central memory, regulatory and stem cell-like memory CD4+ T cells were sorted on a BD FACSAria II. Every sorted population had a purity above 98%. Right away, PBMCs were isolated by Lymphoprep density gradient centrifugation and were stained directly, with no culture step. So that batch effects would be minimized, each experiment stained and sorted samples in pairs, pairing one healthy donor with one patient. The entire isolated RNA was reverse transcribed using the High Capacity cDNA Reverse Transcription Kit, and thus expressed TCRB transcripts were sequenced. Deep immunoSEQ sequencing was performed on naive, central memory and regulatory T cell samples, with an average of roughly 3.3 million total reads per sample. Sorted cells were lysed in RLT buffer and RNA was extracted with DNase-treated RNeasy Micro or Mini kits, depending on cell number. Each cell subset was processed separately to prevent cross-contamination, with patient and healthy donor samples processed together. Using the immunoSEQ multiplex PCR, TCRB sequences were amplified from cDNA into 87-bp fragments spanning the CDR3 region. Amplicons were sequenced on the Illumina HiSeq platform. In the paper's pipeline: PCR bias was computationally corrected using synthetic template baselines, reads within Hamming distance 2 were collapsed, and singletons that could not be merged were discarded. Reads were aligned to IMGT to assign V, D and J genes, CDR3 length, and insertions or deletions at six rearrangement sites. Clonotype counts were normalized to sorted cell number within each subset before computing true diversity and Gini coefficients with the tcR R package. Repertoire sharing was quantified using the overlap coefficient calculated on TCRB nucleotide sequences. Out-of-frame TCRB sequences from naive cells were analyzed as a proxy for the pre-selection repertoire. This is the immuneACCESS table as TCRdb keeps it, with only in-frame sequences that have V and J called. A part of the clones is gone; compared with another copy, unresolved V genes explain less than half, and the rest is unexplained. For V, J and clone size, that table is used; D and trimming come from the DNA. The sample has around 650,000 clones on record, around 12% of them singletons. The ten largest account for more than 0.1% of the sample.

Comments on this clone: This clone's antigen is unknown. No much larger clone is present one base from it, and per-base qualities are unavailable.

This clonotype was sampled from a man aged 30-40 years with type 1 diabetes. The sequenced material came from naive CD4+ T cells from blood. The sample's cell subset or site label, decoded: true naive CD4+ T cells.

The CDR3 reads as follows: CAWGLAGAYNEQFF. Here is the DNA: TGTGCCTGGGGACTAGCGGGGGCCTACAATGAGCAGTTCTTC. The V and J genes are TRBV30 and TRBJ2-1, with 13 junctional bases fitting TRBD2. The germline V gene (reference sequence) yields GTSNPN for CDR1 and SVGIG for CDR2. Clipping removes 5 bases from V and 2 bases from J, with 0 as the unmatched junction base count. From the cysteine up to the phenylalanine, the CDR3 has a length of 14 residues. CDR3 DNA is the only sequence kept; it has 42 bases, read in frame from the first base.